This TCR beta chain was profiled in a study of regulatory T cells in long-lasting Graves disease. Overall study results and limits: Patients with persistent Graves' had lower TCR diversity than newly diagnosed patients.

The time point here: newly diagnosed GD, antithyroid drugs for less than 3 months. TCR sequences were obtained from RNA taken from PBMCs. This clonotype was seen repeatedly, ten times or more. Its antigen is still unknown. CDR3 regions were amplified by Arm-PCR using iRepertoire HTBI primers to build TCR beta libraries. TCRdb recomputed calls from the multiplex PCR reads with MiXCR, one row per CDR3 protein. The sample has about 530,000 distinct CDR3 sequences; about 15% are singletons. Trimming shortened V by 7 bases and J by 7 bases, and 14 bases separated the two germline ends. The germline CDR1 and CDR2 sequences are KGHSH and LQKENI. CDR3 size: 13 residues. This sample also belongs to another study, concerning T cells in Graves' hyperthyroidism and ophthalmopathy. Turning to that study: Most expanded thyroid clonotypes above 0.001 also appeared in blood.

Sequenced here: peripheral blood mononuclear cells (PBMCs), sampled at new diagnosis, from a patient treated with antithyroid drugs. The rearrangement uses TRBV18 and TRBJ2-1; D is possibly TRBD2 (6 bases). This TCR was sampled from a woman aged 40 to 65 with Graves disease. Written as DNA, the CDR3 is TGTGCCAGCTTGGACATGGGGGGAAATGAGCAGTTCTTC. Amino acids: CASLDMGGNEQFF.